The 25 T cell receptor beta chains in this list originate from one sample, sequenced in a study of OX40 agonist ivuxolimab in advanced cancers. Here immunoSEQ multiplex PCR was the method, and the copy in TCRdb shows in-frame clones only, minus some. The table has 25,000 to 35,000 clones, roughly 84% seen once; the top ten hold around a fifth. The specimen comprised CD4+ or CD8+ T cells sorted from blood, sampled in a trial of the OX40 agonist ivuxolimab. These receptors all come from an adult with an advanced solid tumor such as melanoma, head and neck, liver or kidney cancer.

V is TRBV27 and J is TRBJ1-1, with D unclear. The germline V gene has CDR1 MNHEY and CDR2 SMNVEV (reference sequence). CDR3 length: 12 residues. Trimming shortened V by 5 bases and J by 4 bases, and 8 bases separated the two germline ends. DNA for the CDR3: TGTGCCAGCAGTACAGAGGGCACTGAAGCTTTCTTT. It specifies CASSTEGTEAFF.

The rearrangement links TRBV7-3 to TRBJ1-6; no clear D. Germline loops: CDR1 SGHTA, CDR2 FQGTGA. The CDR3 is 14 amino acids. V lost 3 bases, J lost 7 bases, and 10 bases lay in between. CDR3 sequence (DNA): TGTGCCAGCAGCTTTAGCCGAGGGAATTCACCCCTCCACTTT. Translating it yields CASSFSRGNSPLHF.

The chain uses TRBV7-6 and TRBJ1-1; TRBD1 might be the D (5 bases). Germline CDR1 SGHVS, CDR2 FNYEAQ. Trimming cost V 1 base and J 5 bases, with 8 bases left between them. This CDR3 region has 13 residues. The CDR3 DNA is TGTGCCAGCAGCTTAGATTGGGGGACTGAAGCTTTCTTT. Amino acids: CASSLDWGTEAFF.

A word on this clone: One junction end does not reproduce the germline sequence, and a read error may be involved. The V call is TRBV7-9, the J call TRBJ1-1; the D is unclear. This CDR3 is built from 12 residues. Germline-derived CDR1 and CDR2 are SEHNR and FQNEAQ (reference sequence). CDR3 sequence (DNA): TGTGCCAGCAGCTTATTCAACGTACTTAATCGGTTT. It encodes CASSLFNVLNRF.

The chain joins TRBV28 to TRBJ2-4, with no clear D. The CDR3 sequence is 16 residues long. The germline CDR1 and CDR2 sequences are MDHEN and SYDVKM. V lost 3 bases and J lost 0, with 12 bases in between. The CDR3 nucleotides read TGTGCCAGCAGTTTGGGGTCAGTGATAGCCAAAAACATTCAGTACTTC. This codes for CASSLGSVIAKNIQYF.

The chain links TRBV18 to TRBJ1-5; unclear D gene. There are 13 residues in the CDR3. The germline gives CDR1 KGHSH, CDR2 LQKENI. V was shortened by 3 bases and J by 2 bases, with 5 bases between the two germline ends. The DNA of the CDR3 is TGTGCCAGCTCACCTCCGGGCAATCAGCCCCAGCATTTT. Amino acid sequence: CASSPPGNQPQHF. The complete variable domain, with remaining parts taken from reference TRBV18 and TRBJ1-5, reads NAGVMQNPRHLVRRRGQEARLRCSPMKGHSHVYWYRQLPEEGLKFMVYLQKENIIDESGMPKERFSAEFPKEGPSILRIQQVVRGDSAAYFCASSPPGNQPQHFGDGTRLSIL.

The V gene is TRBV5-6, the J gene TRBJ2-7; D possibly corresponds to TRBD1 (5 bases). This CDR3 region has 15 residues. Germline V gene lookup returns CDR1 SGHDT and CDR2 YYEEEE. Trimming removed 5 bases at V and 3 bases at J, with 18 bases between. The CDR3 region has the DNA TGTGCCAGCAGGATCCTCTCAGGGTGGGACTACGAGCAGTACTTC. This sequence encodes CASRILSGWDYEQYF.

The V gene is TRBV10-3, the J gene TRBJ1-2, with 11 positions matching TRBD1. Germline V gene sequence: CDR1 ENHRY, CDR2 SYGVKD. There are 12 residues in the CDR3. V was pared by 9 bases and J by 7 bases, with 4 bases of the junction left unmatched. The CDR3 region is CAIPGQGVGYTF. The CDR3 DNA is TGTGCCATTCCGGGACAGGGGGTTGGCTACACCTTC.

This sequence joins TRBV10-2 and TRBJ2-1; the D is unclear. The CDR3 extends over 15 amino acids. V was pared by 7 bases and J by 1 base, with 14 bases between. Germline assignment: CDR1 WSHSY and CDR2 SAAADI. The CDR3 sequence: CASTSDGRSYNEQFF. The CDR3 DNA sequence: TGCGCCAGCACTTCCGACGGGCGTTCCTACAATGAGCAGTTCTTC.

In regard to this clone: At one end, the junction sequence differs from germline, possibly due to a read error. The chain combines TRBV30 with TRBJ1-5; tentative D call: TRBD1 (6 bases). The germline V gene encodes CDR1 GTSNPN and CDR2 SVGIG (reference sequence). This CDR3 comprises 14 residues. The CDR3 DNA reads as TGTGCCGGGAGTGGGGGGGCGGGGGATCAGCCCCAGCATTTT. Residues: CAGSGGAGDQPQHF.

The chain carries TRBV6-1 and TRBJ2-2; D could derive from TRBD1 or TRBD2 (5 bases each). Germline CDR1 MNHNS, CDR2 SASEGT. Trimming removed 5 bases from V and 7 bases from J, with 17 bases in between. The CDR3 totals 15 residues. DNA of the CDR3: TGTGCCAGCAGTAAAACCGGGACCCACAGCGGGGAGCTGTTTTTT. This codes for CASSKTGTHSGELFF.

This clone was seen a few times. The chain combines TRBV9 with TRBJ2-1; D perhaps matches TRBD2 (5 bases). V lost 7 bases and J lost 0, with 17 bases in between. CDR3 length: 16 residues. Germline V lookup: CDR1 SGDLS, CDR2 YYNGEE. In nucleotides, the CDR3 is TGTGCCAGCGAGCGTAGATCGGGGAGCTCCTACAATGAGCAGTTCTTC. This sequence encodes CASERRSGSSYNEQFF.

This clone was recorded a few times. The gene calls are TRBV23-1 and TRBJ2-7, with 11 bases that match TRBD2. TRBV23-1 is an ORF, with its function uncertain. This CDR3 is 17 amino acids long. V shed 3 bases and J 5 bases; nucleotides not matched to a gene: 12. This chain's CDR3 is CASSHPGTSGVLNEQYF. The CDR3 region has the DNA TGCGCCAGCAGTCACCCTGGGACTAGCGGTGTCCTGAACGAGCAGTACTTC.

The chain uses TRBV7-9 and TRBJ1-6; 10 bases align to TRBD1. Per germline, CDR1 SEHNR and CDR2 FQNEAQ (reference sequence). The CDR3 is 14 residues long. V dropped 5 bases and J dropped 7; count of bases not matched to a gene: 2. The chain's CDR3 is CASSRTGGNSPLHF. The CDR3 region has the DNA TGTGCCAGCAGCCGGACAGGGGGAAATTCACCCCTCCACTTT.

This clone has just one count. The CDR3 spells CASSQEGLVTGSTVNEKLFF. The CDR3 region has the DNA TGCGCCAGCAGCCAAGAAGGTCTGGTGACAGGGAGTACGGTTAATGAAAAACTGTTTTTT. The chain has TRBV4-1 and TRBJ1-4; 7 positions match TRBD1. This CDR3 comprises 20 residues. CDR1 and CDR2 from the germline V gene are MGHRA and YSYEKL. Trimming cost V 0 bases and J 4 bases; bases outside gene matches: 17.

The chain employs TRBV7-6 and TRBJ1-2; D uncertain. Germline V gene lookup returns CDR1 SGHVS and CDR2 FNYEAQ. The CDR3 covers 13 residues. With 5 bases removed from V and 8 bases from J, the gap between germline ends came to 15 bases. CDR3 in amino acids: CASSPDGFLGYTF. The CDR3 DNA reads as TGTGCCAGCAGCCCGGACGGCTTTTTAGGCTACACCTTC.

The chain couples TRBV6-1 to TRBJ2-6; no firm D call. The CDR3 has 15 residues. Deletions cut 2 bases from V and 0 bases from J, with 5 bases between. The V gene's germline CDR1 is MNHNS and CDR2 SASEGT. For the CDR3, the DNA is TGTGCCAGCAGTGAATTTAGCTCTGGGGCCAACGTCCTGACTTTC. Residues: CASSEFSSGANVLTF.

The chain employs TRBV27 and TRBJ1-2; no definite D call. Germline CDR1 and CDR2: MNHEY and SMNVEV (reference sequence). Trimming pared 2 bases from V and 4 bases from J, leaving 8 bases between. This CDR3 region has 13 residues. DNA for the CDR3: TGTGCCAGCAGTTTAGGGCAGCCCTATGGCTACACCTTC. Amino acids: CASSLGQPYGYTF.

The rearrangement links TRBV6-6 to TRBJ1-1; D call uncertain. In germline, CDR1 is MNHNY, CDR2 SVGAGI (reference sequence). V lost 10 bases to trimming and J lost 5 bases, with 8 bases between them. There are 10 residues in the CDR3. The CDR3 DNA sequence: TGTGCCACCGTGGGAACTGAAGCTTTCTTT. Its translation is CATVGTEAFF.

V is TRBV11-2 and J is TRBJ1-1, with D unresolved. V was shortened by 6 bases and J by 5 bases, with 10 bases between the two germline ends. Per the germline V gene, CDR1 is SGHAT and CDR2 is FQNNGV. This CDR3 spans 12 amino acids. As DNA, the CDR3 is TGTGCCAGCAGTAAAATGGGGACTGAAGCTTTCTTT. Translated: CASSKMGTEAFF.

This chain links TRBV19 with TRBJ2-2; D is unclear. Trimming cost V 5 bases and J 1 base, with 8 bases left between them. This CDR3 is built from 14 residues. Germline CDR1 reads LNHDA; CDR2 reads SQIVND (reference sequence). The DNA for the CDR3 is TGTGCCAGTAGTGAGGAGTGGAACACCGGGGAGCTGTTTTTT. Its protein product is CASSEEWNTGELFF.

As to this clone: Additional DNA sequences in this sample encode the identical CDR3. The chain links TRBV27 to TRBJ1-1; a possible D gene is TRBD1 (6 bases). V shed 0 bases and J shed 1 base, with 9 bases lying between them. The CDR3 is made up of 15 amino acids. Germline CDR1 and CDR2: MNHEY and SMNVEV (reference sequence). CDR3: CASSLSGAGNTEAFF. CDR3 nucleotide sequence: TGTGCCAGCAGTTTATCGGGGGCGGGGAACACTGAAGCTTTCTTT.

By proportion, this clone is medium-sized. The chain links TRBV6-4 to TRBJ2-2; 8 nucleotides match TRBD2. V was pared by 3 bases and J by 3 bases, with 0 bases of the junction left unmatched. The CDR3 consists of 14 residues. Germline loops: CDR1 MRHNA, CDR2 SNTAGT. The CDR3 here is CASSETSDTGELFF. The CDR3 DNA follows: TGTGCCAGCAGTGAGACTAGCGACACCGGGGAGCTGTTTTTT.

This clone was seen a single time. The chain employs TRBV4-1 and TRBJ1-2, with D tentatively TRBD1 (5 bases). Germline V gene sequence: CDR1 MGHRA, CDR2 YSYEKL. This CDR3 region has 16 residues. Trimming cost V 0 bases and J 7 bases, with 18 bases left between them. The CDR3 region is CASSQDSLTASSGYTF. The CDR3 nucleotides read TGCGCCAGCAGCCAAGATTCCCTGACAGCCTCTAGTGGCTACACCTTC.

The V and J genes are TRBV27 and TRBJ1-5; tentatively, D is TRBD1 (5 bases). The germline V gene encodes CDR1 MNHEY and CDR2 SMNVEV (reference sequence). Trimming cost V 3 bases and J 2 bases, with 8 bases left between them. This CDR3 is built from 14 residues. The CDR3 nucleotides read TGTGCCAGCAGTTTCGGCAGGGGCAATCAGCCCCAGCATTTT. Translated: CASSFGRGNQPQHF.